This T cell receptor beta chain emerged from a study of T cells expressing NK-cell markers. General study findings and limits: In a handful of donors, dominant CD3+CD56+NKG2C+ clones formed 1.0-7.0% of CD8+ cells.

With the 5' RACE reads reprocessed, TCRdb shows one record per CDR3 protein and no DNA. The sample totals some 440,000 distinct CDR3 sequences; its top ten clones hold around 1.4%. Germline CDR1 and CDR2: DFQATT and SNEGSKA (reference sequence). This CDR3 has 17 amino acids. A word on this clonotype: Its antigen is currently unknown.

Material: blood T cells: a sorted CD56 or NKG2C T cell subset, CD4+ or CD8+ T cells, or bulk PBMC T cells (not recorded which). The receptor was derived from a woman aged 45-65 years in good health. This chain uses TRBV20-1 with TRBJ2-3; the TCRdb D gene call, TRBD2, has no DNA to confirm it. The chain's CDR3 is CSARDSWPSGALDTQYF.